The clone carrying this TCR beta chain has more than one count but fewer than ten. Its antigen is currently unknown. A second about 7 to 11 cycle PCR used barcoded and J-beta primers. Via MiXCR, TCRdb re-called the 5' RACE reads, giving one row per CDR3 protein. The sample yields 630,000 or so distinct CDR3 sequences, approximately 31% seen once. The entry originates in a study of blood T cells in healthy people across ages. Study-wide results and limits: The long-lived group displayed more naive CD4+ cells, plus higher diversity, than the aged donors did. The unknown donor CMV status may have confounded expanded clonotype changes.

The length of the CDR3 is 15 residues. V was pared by 4 bases and J by 2 bases, with 15 bases between. CDR1 and CDR2 (germline): SGHTA, FQGNSA. The chain combines TRBV7-2 with TRBJ2-7; no clear D gene. The clonotype was recovered from a woman over 75 in good health. The sequenced sample was blood. CDR3 nucleotides: TGTGCCAGCAGCTCGACCAGACTTGTTACCTACGAGCAGTACTTC. Its translation is CASSSTRLVTYEQYF.